This TCR beta chain was identified in a study of shared clonotypes between healthy human individuals (dated by TCRdb to the early 2020s). For context, the study as a whole: The cohort included a few men and a couple of women between 18 and 49 years of age. For each donor, three plates each were used for CD4 naive and CD4 memory, two plates were used for CD8 naive, and one plate was used for CD8 memory. The study deeply sequenced blood TCR repertoires of five healthy adults to estimate repertoire size and the extent of clonotype sharing between individuals. Libraries were prepared and TCR repertoires were sequenced by different laboratories using diverse techniques, in order to increase sequencing depth and limit assay-specific biases. Per donor, leukapheresis produced somewhere between about 0.85 and 10 billion PBMCs. Summary of the overall study and its limitations: Even with the large sequencing depth, rarefaction of the sorted-subset datasets indicated that sequencing was incomplete. Across a handful of donors, around 5% of naive CD4, over 3% of naive CD8, 2.3% of memory CD4, and approximately 0.4% of memory CD8 clonotypes were shared. Compared with non-shared clonotypes, clonotypes shared by all four sorted-subset donors had higher generation probabilities. Only blood was sampled, and tissue TCR repertoires likely differ from those in blood. Pairwise subsampling led to the expectation that sequencing depth would affect the degree of clonotype sharing among donors. The small number of donors limited the genetic and exposure-history diversity represented. Naive subsets generally had larger estimated clonotype richness than memory subsets did.

About this clone itself: It lacks a known antigen. No base quality values were provided; no much bigger clone lies one nucleotide off.

The donors were healthy, HIV-negative adults with no recently reported acute infections or vaccinations. Every donor was a Caucasian adult living in Nashville, Tennessee, USA. CD4+ T cells were enriched by magnetic negative selection, after which naive cells were positively selected on CD45RA and the negative fraction was taken as the memory subset. After blood collection by leukapheresis, PBMCs were isolated using Ficoll-Histopaque density gradient centrifugation and then cryopreserved in the vapor phase of liquid nitrogen. Analytical flow cytometry was used to check the purity and quantity of each magnetically sorted T cell population. Genomic DNA was isolated from each sorted fraction and quantified by UV absorbance on a Nanodrop 2000c. The V end gives up 3 bases and the J end 2 bases, leaving 3 bases in the junction not matched to a gene. According to the germline V gene, CDR1 reads MGHRA and CDR2 reads YSYEKL. There are 14 amino acids in the CDR3, from cysteine to phenylalanine inclusive. CDR3 DNA is the only sequence kept; it has 42 bases, read in frame from the first base.

TCR CDR3 regions were amplified from genomic DNA by multiplex PCR using the deep immunoSEQ assay. Extracted genomic DNA from each cell subset was distributed evenly across all wells of several immunoSEQ 96-well plates, and each plate was treated as a replicate. For sorted subsets, 200 ng of genomic DNA, equivalent to 25,000 to 35,000 T cell genomes, went into each replicate PCR. The purified libraries were quantified using a Qubit 3.0 fluorometer, sized with a Bioanalyzer 2100, and then quantified again using the KAPA Library Quantification kit. Every immunoSEQ 96-well plate was sequenced on a dedicated single-read 150-cycle Illumina NextSeq 550 flow cell. Processing in the source paper ran as follows. Because the immunoSEQ output included only junctional sequences and no quality scores, the filtering could not be the same as the filtering used for full-length reads. To assign V/J genes and CDR3, sequences were annotated against IMGT germline references using PyIR, a Python wrapper for IgBLAST v1.9. Any read was removed if the V/J assignment was weak (E-value above 1e-6), the CDR3 was missing, or the read contained stop codons, out-of-frame junctions, or ambiguous translated residues. V3J clonotypes were defined as sequences sharing an identical inferred V gene, J gene, and CDR3 amino acid sequence. Percentage overlap between repertoires was computed as shared unique clonotypes divided by the size of the smaller repertoire. Three approaches were used to assess repertoire richness: RTK rarefaction, the Chao1 estimator, and Recon v2.1 estimates of unobserved clonotypes. OLGA was used to compute generation probabilities for all TCRbeta clonotypes that the gDNA method yielded from a few donors. TCRdb obtained this table from immuneACCESS and retained in-frame rearrangements with V and J assigned. These tables miss some clones; where compared with another copy, unresolved V genes account for less than half of the shortfall, and the remainder is unexplained. That table supplies the V and J calls and clone size; D and trimming were determined from the DNA. This sample is represented by hundreds of thousands of clones; roughly 70% of them were singletons. Clones ranked in the top ten supply roughly 1.7% of the sample.

Input material: memory CD4+ T cells sorted from blood. The cell subset or site label for this specimen denotes: CD45RA-negative fraction. Recombination linked TRBV4-1 to TRBJ2-5; TRBD2 matches 7 bases in the middle. This TCR was recovered from a woman aged 25 to 39 in good health. The DNA sequence reads TGCGCCAGCAGCCATCCTAGCGGTCAAGAGACCCAGTACTTC. Its amino acids are CASSHPSGQETQYF.